The 8 T cell receptor beta chains in this list originate from one sample, sequenced in a study of T cell clonotyping in hematopoietic cell transplantation. Some clones are missing from TCRdb's copy, which holds only in-frame ones; the method was immunoSEQ multiplex PCR. Of about 36,000 clones in the sample, 85% to 95% are singletons; the top ten hold around 1.5%. The sample's time point: recipient sample about 28 days before transplant, after cytoreduction. The sample was peripheral blood mononuclear cells, taken before stem cell transplant. These receptor sequences come from a middle-aged man with chronic myeloid leukemia. Some clones in this sample may be carry-over from other donors' samples.

This chain connects TRBV7-8 to TRBJ1-1; 7 bases are a match to TRBD1. The CDR3 is 13 amino acids. Trimming removed 4 bases from V and 8 bases from J; junction bases left unmatched: 7. The germline V gene encodes CDR1 SGHVS and CDR2 FQNEAQ. The CDR3 sequence is CASSSGQRPEAFF. As DNA, the CDR3 is TGTGCCAGCAGCTCGGGACAGCGCCCCGAAGCTTTCTTT.

This sequence joins TRBV4-1 and TRBJ1-3; 7 nucleotides line up with TRBD1. Germline V gene data show CDR1 as MGHRA and CDR2 as YSYEKL. V gave up 5 bases and J gave up 0 bases; unmatched junction bases: 13. CDR3 length equals 18 residues. The CDR3 protein is CASSEKGQSPSSGNTIYF. The CDR3 DNA follows: TGCGCCAGCAGCGAAAAGGGACAGTCTCCCAGCTCTGGAAACACCATATATTTT.

The V and J genes are TRBV9 and TRBJ1-1; D uncertain. From germline, CDR1 is SGDLS and CDR2 YYNGEE. This CDR3 has 21 amino acids. The V end was cut by 3 bases, the J end by 1 base, with 31 bases between. This CDR3 reads CASSDRVRRGEPPFANTEAFF. The CDR3 coding sequence is TGTGCCAGCAGCGATAGGGTACGCCGTGGCGAACCCCCATTCGCGAACACTGAAGCTTTCTTT.

This clone has a single count. CDR3 bases: TGTGCCAGCAGTTCCCGGACAGGGGGCTATGGCTACACCTTC. It yields the protein CASSSRTGGYGYTF. This rearrangement joins TRBV6-5 to TRBJ1-2; 10 nucleotides agree with TRBD1. The germline V gene has CDR1 MNHEY and CDR2 SVGAGI. This CDR3 has 14 amino acids. J was trimmed by 4 bases and V by 4 bases; bases with no gene match: 3.

This rearrangement joins TRBV28 to TRBJ2-7; the match to TRBD2 covers 7 bases. This CDR3 region has 13 residues. The V gene end was trimmed by 11 bases and the J gene end by 0 bases; junction bases not matched to a gene: 7. Germline V gene sequence: CDR1 MDHEN, CDR2 SYDVKM. The CDR3 is CASLGGNSYEQYF. The CDR3 nucleotides are TGTGCCTCTTTGGGAGGGAACTCCTACGAGCAGTACTTC.

The V gene is TRBV28, the J gene TRBJ2-7; 10 nucleotides agree with TRBD2. Trimming at V came to 7 bases and at J to 0 bases, leaving 0 bases not matched to a gene. The CDR3 is 13 residues long. Germline assignment: CDR1 MDHEN and CDR2 SYDVKM. The CDR3 region has the DNA TGTGCCAGCAAGCGGGAGGGCTCCTACGAGCAGTACTTC. Protein sequence: CASKREGSYEQYF.

This chain joins TRBV7-2 and TRBJ1-1; 7 nucleotides line up with TRBD1. There are 13 residues in the CDR3. V shed 7 bases, J shed 3 bases, and the junction held 5 bases outside the gene matches. Germline V gene sequence: CDR1 SGHTA, CDR2 FQGNSA. Here the CDR3 reads CASTMTGYTEAFF. The DNA of the CDR3 is TGTGCCAGCACCATGACAGGGTACACTGAAGCTTTCTTT.

V is TRBV30 and J is TRBJ2-1, with D possibly matching TRBD1 (6 bases). This CDR3 is 17 amino acids long. With 7 bases removed from V and 4 bases from J, the gap between germline ends came to 26 bases. Germline CDR1 reads GTSNPN; CDR2 reads SVGIG (reference sequence). DNA for the CDR3: TGTGCCTCAACAAGACAGGCTCACCAAGCCCGTTACAATGAGCAGTTCTTC. Its protein product is CASTRQAHQARYNEQFF.